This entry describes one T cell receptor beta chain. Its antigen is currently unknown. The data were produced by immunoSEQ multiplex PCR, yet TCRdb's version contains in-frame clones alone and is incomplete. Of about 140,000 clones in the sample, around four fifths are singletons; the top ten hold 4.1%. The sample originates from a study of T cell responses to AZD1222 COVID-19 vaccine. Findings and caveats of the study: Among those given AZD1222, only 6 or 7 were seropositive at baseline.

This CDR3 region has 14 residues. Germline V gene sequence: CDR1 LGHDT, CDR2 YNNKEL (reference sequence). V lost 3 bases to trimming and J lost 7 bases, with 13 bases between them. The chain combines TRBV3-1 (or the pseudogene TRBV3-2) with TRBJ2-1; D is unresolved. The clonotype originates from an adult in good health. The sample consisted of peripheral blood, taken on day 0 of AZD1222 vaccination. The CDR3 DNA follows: TGTGCCAGCAGCCATGGCCTGGCGAGAAATGAGCAGTTCTTC. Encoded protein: CASSHGLARNEQFF.